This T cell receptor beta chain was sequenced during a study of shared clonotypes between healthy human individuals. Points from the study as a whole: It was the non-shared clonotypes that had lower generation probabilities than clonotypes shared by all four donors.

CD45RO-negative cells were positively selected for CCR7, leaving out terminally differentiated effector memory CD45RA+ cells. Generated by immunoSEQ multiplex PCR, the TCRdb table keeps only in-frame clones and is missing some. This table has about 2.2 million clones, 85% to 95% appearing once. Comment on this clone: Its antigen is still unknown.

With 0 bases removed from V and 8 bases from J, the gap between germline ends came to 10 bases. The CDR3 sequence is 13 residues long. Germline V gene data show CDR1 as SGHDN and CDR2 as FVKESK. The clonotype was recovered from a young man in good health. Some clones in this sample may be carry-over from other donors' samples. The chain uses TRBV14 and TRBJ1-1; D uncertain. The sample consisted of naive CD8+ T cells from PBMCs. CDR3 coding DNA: TGTGCCAGCAGCCAAGATCGCCGTAGCGAAGCTTTCTTT. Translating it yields CASSQDRRSEAFF.